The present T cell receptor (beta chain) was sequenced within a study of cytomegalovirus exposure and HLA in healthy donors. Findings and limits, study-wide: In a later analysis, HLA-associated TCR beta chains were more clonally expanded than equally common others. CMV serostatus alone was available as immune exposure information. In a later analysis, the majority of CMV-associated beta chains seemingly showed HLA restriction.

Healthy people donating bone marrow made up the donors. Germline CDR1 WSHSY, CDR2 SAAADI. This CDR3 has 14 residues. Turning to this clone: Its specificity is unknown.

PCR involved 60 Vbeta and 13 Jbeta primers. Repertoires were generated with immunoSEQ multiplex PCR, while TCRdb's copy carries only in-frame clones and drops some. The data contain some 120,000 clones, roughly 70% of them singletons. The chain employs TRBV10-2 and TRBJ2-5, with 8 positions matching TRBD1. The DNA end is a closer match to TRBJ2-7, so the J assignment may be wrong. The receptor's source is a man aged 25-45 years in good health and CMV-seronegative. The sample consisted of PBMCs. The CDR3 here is CASSEPGQVDEQYF. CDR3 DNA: TGCGCCAGCAGTGAGCCGGGACAGGTCGACGAGCAGTACTTC.